The 8 T cell receptor beta chains below all came from one sample that was sequenced in a study of CXCR3-negative and CXCR3-positive naive CD8 T cells. The TRB libraries of cDNA were built by UMI-labeled 5' RACE. One entry per CDR3 protein, without DNA, is what TCRdb gives after re-calling the 5' RACE reads. The table for this sample gives about 89,000 distinct CDR3 sequences. Their specific antigens are unknown. Study-wide results and caveats: TRB CDR3 hydrophobicity was greater in CXCR3-positive naive cells than in CXCR3-negative naive cells.

Sequencing used naive CXCR3+ CD8+ T cells from blood. The subset: CD45RO-CCR7+CD27+CD95- naive CD8+ T cells expressing CXCR3 (TNR3+). The receptors here all came from a human donor in good health. Some clones in this sample may be carry-over from other donors' samples.

The chain uses TRBV5-1 and TRBJ2-1. CDR1 is SGHRS and CDR2 is YFSETQ in the germline V gene. This CDR3 region has 11 residues. The CDR3 loop reads CASSLATEQFF.

This CDR3 is CASSLMGNEQFF. The chain joins TRBV28 to TRBJ2-1. The CDR3 runs 12 residues. Per the germline V gene, CDR1 is MDHEN and CDR2 is SYDVKM. Full variable domain (remainder filled in from reference TRBV28 and TRBJ2-1): DVKVTQSSRYLVKRTGEKVFLECVQDMDHENMFWYRQDPGLGLRLIYFSYDVKMKEKGDIPEGYSVSREKKERFSLILESASTNQTSMYLCASSLMGNEQFFGPGTRLTVL.

The V gene is TRBV20-1, the J gene TRBJ2-5; TCRdb names TRBD1, which stays unverified in the absence of DNA. Germline V gene sequence: CDR1 DFQATT, CDR2 SNEGSKA (reference sequence). CDR3 length: 16 amino acids. Here the CDR3 reads CSASSSEGSFQETQYF.

CDR3 sequence: CASSQFMSLTASAPLHF. The chain combines TRBV3-1 with TRBJ1-6; with no DNA, the TCRdb D assignment of TRBD1 cannot be verified. CDR1 and CDR2 (germline): LGHDT, YNNKEL (reference sequence). This CDR3 has 17 residues.

V usage is TRBV28 and J usage is TRBJ2-6. Per the germline V gene, CDR1 is MDHEN and CDR2 is SYDVKM. This CDR3 contains 15 residues. Here the CDR3 reads CASSVPDSGANVLTF.

The CDR3 loop reads CATSLPPGGQPQHF. The rearrangement joins TRBV15 to TRBJ1-5. CDR1 and CDR2 from the germline V gene are LNHNV and YYDKDF (reference sequence). The CDR3 is 14 residues long.

V usage is TRBV3-1 and J usage is TRBJ2-7; with no DNA, the TCRdb D assignment of TRBD1 cannot be verified. Germline V gene lookup returns CDR1 LGHDT and CDR2 YNNKEL (reference sequence). This CDR3 spans 15 amino acids. The CDR3 loop is CAIPRVVSSAYEQYF.

The chain has TRBV12-3 or TRBV12-4 and TRBJ1-4. The CDR3 sequence is 12 residues long. CDR3 in amino acids: CASRSVEEKLFF.